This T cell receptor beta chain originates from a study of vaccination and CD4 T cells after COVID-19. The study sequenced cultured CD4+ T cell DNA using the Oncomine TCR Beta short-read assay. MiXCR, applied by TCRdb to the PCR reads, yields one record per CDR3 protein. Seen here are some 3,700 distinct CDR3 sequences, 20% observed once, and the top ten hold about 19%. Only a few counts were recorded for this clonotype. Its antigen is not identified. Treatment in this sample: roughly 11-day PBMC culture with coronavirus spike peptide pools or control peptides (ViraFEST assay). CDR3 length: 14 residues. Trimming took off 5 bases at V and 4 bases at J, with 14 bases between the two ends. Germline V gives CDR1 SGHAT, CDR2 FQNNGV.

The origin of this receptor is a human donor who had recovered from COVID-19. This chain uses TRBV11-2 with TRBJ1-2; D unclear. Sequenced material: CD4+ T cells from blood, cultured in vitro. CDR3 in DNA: TGTGCCAGCAGCCTCGATCTCCTATCCTATGGCTACACCTTC. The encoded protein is CASSLDLLSYGYTF.